This is a list of T cell receptor beta chains from one sample in a study of T cell changes during pregnancy in multiple sclerosis. TCRdb's copy holds only in-frame clones and misses some; the assay was immunoSEQ multiplex PCR. This table holds roughly 75,000 clones, 85% to 95% found once. The material was peripheral blood, obtained in the third trimester of pregnancy. Receptor source: a female donor in good health, enrolled as a control in a pregnancy study. Both conserved end residues are part of each CDR3. The D gene is left open where the match is weak. Clone size appears in some rows only: once, few, many, or a class for an expanded clone.

TRBV28,TRBD1,.,21,TRBJ2-1,CASRHPSDRVGTPRRWNEQFF,TGTGCCAGCAGACACCCCTCGGACAGGGTGGGTACCCCGCGGAGGTGGAATGAGCAGTTCTTC
TRBV7-2,.,.,15,TRBJ2-5,CASSLVLFRSETQYF,TGTGCCAGCAGCTTAGTTCTGTTCAGGTCAGAGACCCAGTACTTC
TRBV30,.,.,13,TRBJ2-1,CAWGTGVGNEQFF,TGTGCCTGGGGTACAGGAGTCGGGAATGAGCAGTTCTTC
TRBV2,TRBD1,once,16,TRBJ1-5,CASRGDGQGASQPQHF,TGTGCCAGCAGGGGGGACGGACAGGGGGCCTCTCAGCCCCAGCATTTT
TRBV5-6,.,.,13,TRBJ1-2,CASSRRQLYGYTF,TGTGCCAGCAGCAGGAGACAGCTCTATGGCTACACCTTC
TRBV7-8,TRBD2,once,16,TRBJ2-5,CASSLGNRGGAETQYF,TGTGCCAGCAGCTTAGGGAACCGGGGGGGCGCTGAGACCCAGTACTTC
TRBV25-1,.,.,13,TRBJ1-1,CASTMGGAAEAFF,TGTGCCAGCACCATGGGTGGGGCCGCTGAAGCTTTCTTT
TRBV4-2,.,.,14,TRBJ2-7,CASSQETTSREQYF,TGTGCCAGCAGCCAAGAAACTACCTCTCGCGAGCAGTACTTC
TRBV9,.,few,17,TRBJ2-1,CASSTQTGVGPYNEQFF,TGTGCCAGCAGCACCCAGACAGGCGTCGGCCCCTACAATGAGCAGTTCTTC
TRBV10-3,.,.,15,TRBJ2-5,CATASAGNPQETQYF,TGTGCCACTGCGAGCGCAGGGAACCCTCAAGAGACCCAGTACTTC
TRBV7-9,TRBD1,.,17,TRBJ1-3,CASSLGVRGPSGNTIYF,TGTGCCAGCAGCTTAGGGGTCAGGGGGCCCTCTGGAAACACCATATATTTT